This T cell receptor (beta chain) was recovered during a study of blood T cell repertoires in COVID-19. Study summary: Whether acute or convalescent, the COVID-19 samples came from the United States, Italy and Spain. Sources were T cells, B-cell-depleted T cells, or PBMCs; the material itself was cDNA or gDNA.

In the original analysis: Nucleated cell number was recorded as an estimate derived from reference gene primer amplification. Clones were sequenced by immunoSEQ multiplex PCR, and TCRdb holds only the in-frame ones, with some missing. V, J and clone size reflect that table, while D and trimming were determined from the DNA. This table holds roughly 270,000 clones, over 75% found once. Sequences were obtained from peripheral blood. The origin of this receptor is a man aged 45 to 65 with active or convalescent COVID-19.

The CDR3 region is CASSEGGETSGTQFF. The CDR3 nucleotides read TGTGCCAGCAGTGAGGGAGGGGAGACTAGCGGGACGCAGTTCTTC. This rearrangement joins TRBV2 to TRBJ2-1; 11 bases are a match to TRBD2. After removal of 3 bases from V and 12 bases from J, the junction contained 10 bases not matched to a gene. Germline CDR1 and CDR2: SNHLY and FYNNEI. The CDR3 sequence is 15 residues long.